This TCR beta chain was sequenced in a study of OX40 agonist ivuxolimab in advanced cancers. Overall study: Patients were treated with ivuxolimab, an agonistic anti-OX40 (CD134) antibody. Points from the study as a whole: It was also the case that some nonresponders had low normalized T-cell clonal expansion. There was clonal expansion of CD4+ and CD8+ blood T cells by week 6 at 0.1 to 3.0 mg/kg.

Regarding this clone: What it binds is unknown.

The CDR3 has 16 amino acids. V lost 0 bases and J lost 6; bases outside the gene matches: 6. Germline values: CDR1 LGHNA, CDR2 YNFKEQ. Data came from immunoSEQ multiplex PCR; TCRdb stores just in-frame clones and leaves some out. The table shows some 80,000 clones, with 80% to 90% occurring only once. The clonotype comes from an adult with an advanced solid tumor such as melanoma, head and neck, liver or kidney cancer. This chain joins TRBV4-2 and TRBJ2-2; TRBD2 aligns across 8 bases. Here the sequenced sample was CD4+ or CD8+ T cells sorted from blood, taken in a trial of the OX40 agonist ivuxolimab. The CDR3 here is CASSQENGGAAGELFF. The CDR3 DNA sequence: TGTGCCAGCAGCCAAGAGAACGGGGGGGCCGCCGGGGAGCTGTTTTTT.